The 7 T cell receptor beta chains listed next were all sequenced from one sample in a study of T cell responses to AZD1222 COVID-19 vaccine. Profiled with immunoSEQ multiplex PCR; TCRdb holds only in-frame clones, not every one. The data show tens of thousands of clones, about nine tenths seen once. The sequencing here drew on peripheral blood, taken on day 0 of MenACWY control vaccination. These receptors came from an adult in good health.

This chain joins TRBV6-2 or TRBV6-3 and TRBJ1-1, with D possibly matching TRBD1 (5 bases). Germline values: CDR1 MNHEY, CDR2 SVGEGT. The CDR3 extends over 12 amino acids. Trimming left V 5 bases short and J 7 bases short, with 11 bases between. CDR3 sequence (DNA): TGTGCCAGCAGTCTGGACATCTTTGAAGCTTTCTTT. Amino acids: CASSLDIFEAFF.

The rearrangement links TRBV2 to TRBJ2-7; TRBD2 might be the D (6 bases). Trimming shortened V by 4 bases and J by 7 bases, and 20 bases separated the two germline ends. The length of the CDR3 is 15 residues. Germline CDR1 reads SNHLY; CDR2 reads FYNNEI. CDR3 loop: CASSGLAGPTEEQYF. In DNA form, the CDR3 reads TGTGCCAGCAGTGGACTGGCGGGGCCCACGGAGGAGCAGTACTTC.

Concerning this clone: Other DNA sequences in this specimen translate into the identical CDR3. The CDR3 loop reads CASSVRERGGPGELFF. CDR3 sequence (DNA): TGTGCCAGCAGCGTGCGGGAGCGGGGGGGCCCCGGGGAGCTGTTTTTT. The rearrangement joins TRBV9 to TRBJ2-2; 10 nucleotides align to TRBD2. V shed 2 bases, J shed 6 bases, and the junction held 7 bases outside the gene matches. Germline CDR1 reads SGDLS; CDR2 reads YYNGEE. This CDR3 region has 16 residues.

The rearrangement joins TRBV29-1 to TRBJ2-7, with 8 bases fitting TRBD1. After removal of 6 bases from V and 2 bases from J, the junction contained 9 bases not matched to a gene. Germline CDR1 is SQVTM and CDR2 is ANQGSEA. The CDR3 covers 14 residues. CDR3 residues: CSVETGDSAYEQYF. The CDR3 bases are TGCAGCGTGGAGACAGGGGATAGTGCCTACGAGCAGTACTTC.

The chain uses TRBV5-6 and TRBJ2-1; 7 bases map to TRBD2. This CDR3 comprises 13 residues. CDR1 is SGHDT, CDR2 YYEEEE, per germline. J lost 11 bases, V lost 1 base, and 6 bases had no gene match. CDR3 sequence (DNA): TGTGCCAGCAGCTTGACCAGCGGGGTGAAGCAGTTCTTC. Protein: CASSLTSGVKQFF.

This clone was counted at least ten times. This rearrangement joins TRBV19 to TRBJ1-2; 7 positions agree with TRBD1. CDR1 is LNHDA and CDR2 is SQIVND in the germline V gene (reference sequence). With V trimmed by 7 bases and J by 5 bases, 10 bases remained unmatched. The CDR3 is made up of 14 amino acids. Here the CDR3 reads CASTLTGTAYGYTF. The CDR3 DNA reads TGTGCCAGTACCTTAACCGGGACAGCTTATGGCTACACCTTC.

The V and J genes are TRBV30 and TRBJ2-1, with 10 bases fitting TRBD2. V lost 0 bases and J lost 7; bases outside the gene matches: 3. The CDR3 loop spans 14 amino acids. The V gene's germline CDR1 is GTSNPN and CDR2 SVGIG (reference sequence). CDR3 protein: CAWSVSGGGNEQFF. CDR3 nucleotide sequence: TGTGCCTGGAGTGTGAGCGGGGGGGGTAATGAGCAGTTCTTC.